Reported below is one T cell receptor beta chain. The antigen it binds to is not known. No clone much larger than this one lies a single base away; base qualities are absent. The method behind the library was the immunoSEQ multiplex PCR assay. What TCRdb holds here is the immuneACCESS table cut down to in-frame rearrangements. Part of the clones is not present; checked against another copy, under half of the missing clones reflect an unresolved V gene, and the others are unexplained. This sample holds approximately 170,000 clones; approximately 90% were observed only once. 1.3% to 1.5% of the sample is held by the ten biggest clonotypes. The record originates from a study of control samples from healthy donors and cancer patients (dated by TCRdb to about 2020). Including the terminal cysteine and phenylalanine, the CDR3 comprises 13 residues. Only CDR3 DNA remains: 39 bases, in frame from the first base. V loses 6 bases at its end and J loses 7 bases; junction bases beyond the gene matches: 8. Looking up the germline V gene (reference sequence) yields CDR1 MNHEY and CDR2 SMNVEV.

The receptor chain draws on TRBV27 and TRBJ2-7; the central 8 bases match TRBD2. Input material: blood. The TCR comes from a man aged 25-45 years in good health. The DNA reads TGTGCCAGCAGACCCTCGGGGGGGGTGGAGCAGTACTTC. This codes for CASRPSGGVEQYF.